Listed below are T cell receptor beta chains from one sample, sequenced in a study of cytomegalovirus exposure and HLA in healthy donors. Assay used: immunoSEQ multiplex PCR; TCRdb lists only in-frame clones, some missing. The table has approximately 72,000 clones, about four fifths seen once; the top ten hold 1.9%. The sample was PBMCs. Every receptor here comes from a man younger than 30 in good health and CMV-seronegative. The conserved cysteine and the conserved F or W are not part of the CDR3 here. Fields, in order: J gene, V gene, CDR3 protein.

j_gene: TRBJ1-3
v_gene: TRBV7-9
CDR3aa: ASSLVIRVNSGNTIY

j_gene: TRBJ1-4
v_gene: TRBV19
CDR3aa: ASTWDRGDEKLF

j_gene: TRBJ2-7
v_gene: TRBV5-1
CDR3aa: ASSSWPRGQGEQY

j_gene: TRBJ1-2
v_gene: TRBV4-3
CDR3aa: ASSQANLQGWAYGYT

j_gene: TRBJ2-5
v_gene: TRBV5-5
CDR3aa: ASSLLVGEQETQY

j_gene: TRBJ2-7
v_gene: TRBV27
CDR3aa: ASSFNPAAVAYEQY

j_gene: TRBJ2-7
v_gene: TRBV5-1
CDR3aa: ASSLDSYYEQY

j_gene: TRBJ2-3
v_gene: TRBV15
CDR3aa: VTSRPHLRGVTDTQY

j_gene: TRBJ1-3
v_gene: TRBV30
CDR3aa: AWRVQGSSGNTIY

j_gene: TRBJ2-7
v_gene: TRBV4-3
CDR3aa: ASSQEPGHYEQY

j_gene: TRBJ2-1
v_gene: TRBV4-2
CDR3aa: ASSQEFAGGNEQF

j_gene: TRBJ2-7
v_gene: TRBV30
CDR3aa: AWSVNFRDTYQPSYEQY

j_gene: TRBJ1-4
v_gene: TRBV15
CDR3aa: ATRRNINEKLF

j_gene: TRBJ2-1
v_gene: TRBV5-1
CDR3aa: ASSLSGLPNEQF

j_gene: TRBJ2-3
v_gene: TRBV19
CDR3aa: ASTAYGAADTQY

j_gene: TRBJ2-7
v_gene: TRBV7-2
CDR3aa: ASSGQGLAAYEQY

j_gene: TRBJ2-3
v_gene: TRBV27
CDR3aa: ASSFKQDTDTQY

j_gene: TRBJ2-7
v_gene: TRBV4-3
CDR3aa: ASSQDSQGQGSYEQY

j_gene: TRBJ1-5
v_gene: TRBV7-2
CDR3aa: ASSSTGGNQPQH

j_gene: TRBJ1-1
v_gene: TRBV7-9
CDR3aa: ASSSGTGVVVGVAF

j_gene: TRBJ2-1
v_gene: TRBV5-6
CDR3aa: ASSLRRQGLGNEQF

j_gene: TRBJ2-1
v_gene: TRBV29-1
CDR3aa: SVAGGRLAVKDEQF

j_gene: TRBJ1-2
v_gene: TRBV7-9
CDR3aa: ASSAGGQGGGYT

j_gene: TRBJ2-1
v_gene: TRBV5-1
CDR3aa: ASSPTPEGYEQF

j_gene: TRBJ2-1
v_gene: TRBV5-6
CDR3aa: ASSLEAGHEQF

j_gene: TRBJ2-1
v_gene: TRBV7-2
CDR3aa: ASRGQLGLGAYNEQF

j_gene: TRBJ1-2
v_gene: TRBV7-2
CDR3aa: ASSLRQLDIGGYT

j_gene: TRBJ1-1
v_gene: TRBV9
CDR3aa: ASSPAPGQGGLRAEAF

j_gene: TRBJ2-7
v_gene: TRBV30
CDR3aa: AWSHIHGTAKYEQY

j_gene: TRBJ2-5
v_gene: TRBV15
CDR3aa: ATSRQGLAGGETQY

j_gene: TRBJ1-5
v_gene: TRBV5-7
CDR3aa: ASSLETANSNQPQH

j_gene: TRBJ2-1
v_gene: TRBV27
CDR3aa: ASSLSPTGQGNEQF

j_gene: TRBJ1-4
v_gene: TRBV28
CDR3aa: ASSLYQPFGQATNEKLF

j_gene: TRBJ2-5
v_gene: TRBV7-9
CDR3aa: ASSRGVLGSIETQY

j_gene: TRBJ1-1
v_gene: TRBV10-3
CDR3aa: ATNRDIARNTEAF

j_gene: TRBJ2-3
v_gene: TRBV4-1
CDR3aa: ASSQDVAGVLGGTDTQY

j_gene: TRBJ2-1
v_gene: TRBV11-1
CDR3aa: ASSPTWTSRNEQF

j_gene: TRBJ2-7
v_gene: TRBV7-9
CDR3aa: ASSLLGGTSSYEQY

j_gene: TRBJ1-2
v_gene: TRBV5-1
CDR3aa: ASSLVGGQGDYGYT

j_gene: TRBJ1-1
v_gene: TRBV7-9
CDR3aa: ASSLEWLGRGTPEAF

j_gene: TRBJ1-1
v_gene: TRBV7-3
CDR3aa: ASSLTVGLGGGNTEAF

j_gene: TRBJ1-4
v_gene: TRBV7-9
CDR3aa: ASSRRTENEKLF